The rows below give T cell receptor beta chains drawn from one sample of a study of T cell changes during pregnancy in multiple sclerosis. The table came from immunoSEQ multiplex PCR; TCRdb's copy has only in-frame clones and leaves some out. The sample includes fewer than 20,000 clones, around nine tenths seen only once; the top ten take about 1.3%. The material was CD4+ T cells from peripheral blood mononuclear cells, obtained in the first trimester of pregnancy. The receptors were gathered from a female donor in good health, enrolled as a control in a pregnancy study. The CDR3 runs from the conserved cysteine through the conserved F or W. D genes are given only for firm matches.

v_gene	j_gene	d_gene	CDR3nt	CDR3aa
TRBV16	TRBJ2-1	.	TGTGCCAGCAGCCAGGGCGGGGTGGATGAGCAGTTCTTC	CASSQGGVDEQFF
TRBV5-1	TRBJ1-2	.	TGCGCCAGCAGCTTGGGGTGGAGGGGCGTAAATGAGGACACCTTC	CASSLGWRGVNEDTF
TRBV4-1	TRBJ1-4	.	TGCGCCAGCAGCCAAGGGACAGCAACTAATGAAAAACTGTTTTTT	CASSQGTATNEKLFF
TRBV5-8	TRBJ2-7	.	TGTGCCAGCAGCTCTGACTTCAACGAGCAGTACTTC	CASSSDFNEQYF
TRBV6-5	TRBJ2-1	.	TGTGCCAGCGGAAACTTAGGTTGGGGCCTCGATGAGCAGTTCTTC	CASGNLGWGLDEQFF
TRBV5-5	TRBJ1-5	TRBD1	TGTGCCAGCAGTTCGACAGGGTATCAGCCCCAGCATTTT	CASSSTGYQPQHF
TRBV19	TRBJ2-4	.	TGTGCCAGTAGTTTACGGGGGTCAGATAGCTTAGACAAAAACATTCAGTACTTC	CASSLRGSDSLDKNIQYF
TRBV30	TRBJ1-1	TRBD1	TGTGCCTGGGAGGGGCAGGGGGCCAGCATCGTATTT	CAWEGQGASIVF
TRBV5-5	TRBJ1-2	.	TGTGCCAGCAGCCTCCGGGGGGGCTATGGCTACACCTTC	CASSLRGGYGYTF
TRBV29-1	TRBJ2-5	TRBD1	TGCAGCGTTGAATATGTTACAGGGGAATTACAAGAGACCCAGTACTTC	CSVEYVTGELQETQYF
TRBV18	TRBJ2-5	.	TGTGCCAGCTCACCACCGACAGGACTTCAAGAGACCCAGTACTTC	CASSPPTGLQETQYF
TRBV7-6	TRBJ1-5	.	TGTGCCAGCAGCTTGTCCGTCAATCAGCCCCAGCATTTT	CASSLSVNQPQHF
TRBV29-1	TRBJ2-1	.	TGCAGCGTTGAAGATAACGCCAGGGGAGCTGAGCAGTTCTTC	CSVEDNARGAEQFF
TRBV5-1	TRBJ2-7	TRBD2	TGCGCCAGCAGCTTGGATAGCGGGAGAGGGCTTGCCTACGAGCAGTACTTC	CASSLDSGRGLAYEQYF
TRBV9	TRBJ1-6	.	TGTGCCAGCAGCGTAGAGGGAACAGGTTTAGTACCCCTCCACTTT	CASSVEGTGLVPLHF
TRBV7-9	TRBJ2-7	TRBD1	TGTGCCAGCAGCTTTGGGGACAGTTACACCTACGAGCAGTACTTC	CASSFGDSYTYEQYF
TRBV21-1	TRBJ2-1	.	TGTGCCAGCAGCACGTCTCCACTAGTAAATGAGCAGTTCTTC	CASSTSPLVNEQFF
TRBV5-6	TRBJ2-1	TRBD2	TGTGCCAGCAGCTTTGGCCCGGGACTAGCGGGAGGGGGCCGCAATGAGCAGTTCTTC	CASSFGPGLAGGGRNEQFF